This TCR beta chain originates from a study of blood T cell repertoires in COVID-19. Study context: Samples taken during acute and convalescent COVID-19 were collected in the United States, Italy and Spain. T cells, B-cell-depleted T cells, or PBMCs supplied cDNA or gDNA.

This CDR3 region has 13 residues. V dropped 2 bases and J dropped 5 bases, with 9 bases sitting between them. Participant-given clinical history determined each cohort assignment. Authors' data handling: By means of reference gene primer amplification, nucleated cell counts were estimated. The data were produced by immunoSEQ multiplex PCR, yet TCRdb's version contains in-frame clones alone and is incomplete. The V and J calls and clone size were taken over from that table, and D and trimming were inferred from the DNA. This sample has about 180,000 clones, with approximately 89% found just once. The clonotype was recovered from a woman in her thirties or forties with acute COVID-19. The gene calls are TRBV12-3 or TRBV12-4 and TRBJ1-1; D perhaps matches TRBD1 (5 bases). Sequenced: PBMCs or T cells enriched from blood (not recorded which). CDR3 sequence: CASSLQGWTEAFF. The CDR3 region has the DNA TGTGCCAGCAGTTTACAGGGATGGACTGAAGCTTTCTTT.